The TCR beta chain described here comes from a study of T cell changes during pregnancy in multiple sclerosis. The CDR3 consists of 13 residues. The germline CDR1 and CDR2 sequences are MNHEY and SVGAGI. Losses at the gene ends were 2 bases for V and 9 bases for J; bases not matched to a gene: 4. Profiled with immunoSEQ multiplex PCR; TCRdb holds only in-frame clones, not every one. The repertoire holds 64,000 or so clones, with around 96% as singletons. The sequence was collected from a female donor with multiple sclerosis, enrolled in a pregnancy study. The chain links TRBV6-5 to TRBJ2-1, with 7 bases matching TRBD2. This sample comprised CD8+ T cells from peripheral blood mononuclear cells, obtained after pregnancy. CDR3: CASSYGLESEQFF. CDR3 bases: TGTGCCAGCAGTTACGGACTAGAATCTGAGCAGTTCTTC.